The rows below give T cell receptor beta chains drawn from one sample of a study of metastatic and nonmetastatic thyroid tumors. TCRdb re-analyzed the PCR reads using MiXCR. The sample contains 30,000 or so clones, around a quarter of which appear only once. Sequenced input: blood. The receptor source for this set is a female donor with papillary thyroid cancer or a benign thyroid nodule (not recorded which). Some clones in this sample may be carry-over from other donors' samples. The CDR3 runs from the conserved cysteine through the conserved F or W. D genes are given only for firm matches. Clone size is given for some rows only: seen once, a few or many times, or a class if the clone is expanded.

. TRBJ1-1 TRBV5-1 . TGCGCCAGCAGCTTTGTCAGGGGAGGTACTGAAGCTTTCTTT CASSFVRGGTEAFF
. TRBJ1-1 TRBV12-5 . TGTGCTAGTGGTTTTGGCACTGAAGCTTTCTTT CASGFGTEAFF
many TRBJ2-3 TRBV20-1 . TGCAGTGCTAGTAGTGGGCAGGGGTATTCAGATACGCAGTATTTT CSASSGQGYSDTQYF
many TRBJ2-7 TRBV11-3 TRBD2 TGTGCCAGCAGCTTAGGACTAGCGGGATATTACGAGCAGTACTTC CASSLGLAGYYEQYF
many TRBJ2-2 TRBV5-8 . TGTGCCAGCAGCCGTGCAGGGGTGGGCACCGGGGAGCTGTTTTTT CASSRAGVGTGELFF
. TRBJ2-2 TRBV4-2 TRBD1 TGTGCCAGCAGCCAACACCCGACAGGGGGAGTCACCGGGGAGCTGTTTTTT CASSQHPTGGVTGELFF
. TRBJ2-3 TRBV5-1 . TGCGCCAGCTATAGGGAACCCACAGATACGCAGTATTTT CASYREPTDTQYF
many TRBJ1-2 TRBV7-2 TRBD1 TGTGCCAGCAGCTCAAGGACAGGTCTCTATGGCTACACCTTC CASSSRTGLYGYTF
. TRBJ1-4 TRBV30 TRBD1 TGTGCCCGGACAGGGCTGAGTGAAAAACTGTTTTTT CARTGLSEKLFF
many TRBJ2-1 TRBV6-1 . TGTGCCAGCAGTCGCATGGTATTGGACCATCCAAAGCAGTTCTTC CASSRMVLDHPKQFF
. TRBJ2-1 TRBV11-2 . TGTGCCAGCAGCCCCCCCCTCCCCCACTTATCTGGAGTCAATGAGCAGTTCTTC CASSPPLPHLSGVNEQFF
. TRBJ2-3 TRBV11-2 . TGTGCCAGCATTAACCAAGGCCGGGGGGCGTATACGCAGTATTTT CASINQGRGAYTQYF
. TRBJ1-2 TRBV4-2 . TGTTCCAGCAGCCAAGTGGCGACAGAGCTTATTGTCTACACCTTC CSSSQVATELIVYTF
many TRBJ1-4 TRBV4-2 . TGTGCCAGCAGCCAAGGGGCCCTAGCAACTAATGAAAAACTGTTTTTT CASSQGALATNEKLFF
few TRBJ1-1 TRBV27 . TGTGCCAGCAGTTTATCGCTGTGGGACACTGAGGCTTTCTTT CASSLSLWDTEAFF
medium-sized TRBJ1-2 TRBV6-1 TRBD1 TGTGCCAGCAGAATAGGACAGGGACCCAACTATGGCTACACCTTC CASRIGQGPNYGYTF
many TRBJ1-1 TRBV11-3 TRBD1 TGTGCCAGCAGCTTAGAGGGACAGAAGAACACTGAAGCTTTCTTT CASSLEGQKNTEAFF
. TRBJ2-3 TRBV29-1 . TGCAGCGTTGAAGATCCCGGTACGCGCTATTTT CSVEDPGTRYF
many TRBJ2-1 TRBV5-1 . TGCGCCAGCAGCTTAGACGGCACCTCCTACAATGAGCAGTTCTTC CASSLDGTSYNEQFF
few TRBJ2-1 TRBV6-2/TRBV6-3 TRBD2 TGTGCCATCAGTCGCTTAGCGGGAGCTCCCCATGAGCAGTTCTTC CAISRLAGAPHEQFF
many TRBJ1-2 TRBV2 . TGTGCCAGCCCCCCTCCCGGAAACTATGGCTACGCCTTC CASPPPGNYGYAF
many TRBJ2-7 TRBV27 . TGTGCCAGCAAGAGGAGTGGGACATCCCCCCTCGAGCAGTACTTC CASKRSGTSPLEQYF
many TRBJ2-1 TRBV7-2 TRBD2 TGTGCCAGCAGCTCCAACCGAAAGGGACTAGACTACAATGAGCAGTTCTTC CASSSNRKGLDYNEQFF
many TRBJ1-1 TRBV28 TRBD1 TGTGCCAGCAGTTTATTTCTAACAGGGGGAGCGAACACTGAAGCTTTCTTT CASSLFLTGGANTEAFF
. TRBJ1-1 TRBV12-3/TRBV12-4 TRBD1 TGTGCCAGCAGTTTAGCTGCAGGGGGCGCGGCTGAATCTTTCTTT CASSLAAGGAAESFF
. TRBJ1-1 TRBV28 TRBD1 TGTGCCAGCACCCTGGGACAGGTTTATACTGGAGCTTTATTT CASTLGQVYTGALF
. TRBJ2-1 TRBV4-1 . TGCGCCAGCAGCCAAGTTCTGGGGCAGGAGAGAAATGAGCAGTTCTTC CASSQVLGQERNEQFF
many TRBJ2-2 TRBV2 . TGTGCCAGCAGTGAAGCCGGGACTCCCCCCGGGGAGCTGTTTTTT CASSEAGTPPGELFF
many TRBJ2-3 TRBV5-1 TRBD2 TGCGCCAGCAGCGAGGGCAGCGGGAGAGCATCAGATACGCAGTATTTT CASSEGSGRASDTQYF
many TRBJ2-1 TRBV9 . TGTGCCAGCAGCGTTGGACAGAACAATGAGCAGTTCTTC CASSVGQNNEQFF
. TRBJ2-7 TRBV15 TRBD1 TGTGCCACCAGCGCTGGGACAGGGGGTCCCTACGAGCAGTACTTC CATSAGTGGPYEQYF
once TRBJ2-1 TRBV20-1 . TGCAGTGCTAGGGGATCATTGGAATTTAATGAGCAGTTCTTC CSARGSLEFNEQFF
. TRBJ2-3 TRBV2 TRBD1 TGTGCCAGCAGTGAACCCTACAGGGGAACAGATACGCAGTATTTT CASSEPYRGTDTQYF
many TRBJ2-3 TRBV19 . TGTGCCAGTAGTACAGGGGATACGCAGTATTTT CASSTGDTQYF
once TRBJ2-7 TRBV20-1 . TGCAGTGCGGGGACTGCCCGGAACGAGCAGTACTTC CSAGTARNEQYF
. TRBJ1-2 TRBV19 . TGTGCCAGTCTCCAGACCGAAAACTATGGCTACACCTTC CASLQTENYGYTF
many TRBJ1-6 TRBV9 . TGTGCCAGCAGCCTACGGGGGAGCTCCTATAATTCACCCCTCCACTTT CASSLRGSSYNSPLHF
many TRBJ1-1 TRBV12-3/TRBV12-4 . TGTGCCAGCAGCCTCGGACAGCCGAATGAAGCTTTCTTT CASSLGQPNEAFF
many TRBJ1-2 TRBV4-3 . TGCGCCAGCAGCCAAGATATTGTCAGCGGTTATGGCTACACCTTC CASSQDIVSGYGYTF
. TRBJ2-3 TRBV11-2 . TGTGCCAGCAGCTCCCAAGGACAGATAAACACAGATACGCAGTATTTT CASSSQGQINTDTQYF
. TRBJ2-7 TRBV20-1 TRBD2 TGCAGCGCCGGACTAGCGGGAGTCGAGCAGTACTTC CSAGLAGVEQYF
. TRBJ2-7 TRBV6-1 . TGTGCCAGCAGTGCGGGGCCAAAAGGGGTCGAGCAGTACTTC CASSAGPKGVEQYF
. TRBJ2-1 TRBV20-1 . TGCAGTGCTCGAGCGATCCCCGGGAGCTCCTACAATGAGCAGTTCTTC CSARAIPGSSYNEQFF
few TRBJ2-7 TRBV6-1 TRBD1 TGTGCCATCGACCGGGACAGGGGCCACGAGCAGTACTTC CAIDRDRGHEQYF
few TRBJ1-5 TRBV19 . TGTGCCAGTAGTATGGGGATAGGGAATCAGCCCCAGCATTTT CASSMGIGNQPQHF
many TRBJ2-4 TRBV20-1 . TGCAGTGCTGTCGATCCACAGGGATCTGGGCCCAAAAACATTCAGTACTTC CSAVDPQGSGPKNIQYF
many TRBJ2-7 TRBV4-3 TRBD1 TGCGCCAGCAGCCACCTGACAGGGGACGAGCAGTACTTC CASSHLTGDEQYF
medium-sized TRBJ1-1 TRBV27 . TGTGCCAGCAGTTTGGGTGACACCTACCCTGAAGCTTTCTTT CASSLGDTYPEAFF
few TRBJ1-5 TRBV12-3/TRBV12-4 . TGTGCCAGCAGTTCACAGGGTTCCAATCAGCCCCAGCATTTT CASSSQGSNQPQHF
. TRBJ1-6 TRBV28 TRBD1 TGTGCCAGCAGTATTGGGACAGGACAGAGTTCACCCCTCCACTTT CASSIGTGQSSPLHF
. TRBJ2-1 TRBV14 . TGTGCCAGCAGCCAAAGAAGGGGGTCGAGCTCCTACAATGAGCAGTTCTTC CASSQRRGSSSYNEQFF
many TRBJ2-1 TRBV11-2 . TGTGCCAGCAGCTTAGAGACGGATTACAATGAGCAGTTCTTC CASSLETDYNEQFF
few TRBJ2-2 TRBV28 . TGTGCCAGCAGTTTAGGGTACCGGGAGCTGTTTTTT CASSLGYRELFF
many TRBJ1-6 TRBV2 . TGTGCCAGCACCGGGGAAGGAATAGGAATATCACCCCTCCACTTT CASTGEGIGISPLHF
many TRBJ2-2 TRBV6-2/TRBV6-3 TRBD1 TGTGCCAGCAGTTCCGGGACAGGTTATAACACCGGGGAGCTGTTTTTT CASSSGTGYNTGELFF
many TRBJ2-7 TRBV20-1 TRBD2 TGCAGTGCTAGAAATGAGACTAGCGGGAGCCCCTACGAGCAGTACTTC CSARNETSGSPYEQYF
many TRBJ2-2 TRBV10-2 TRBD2 TGCGCCAGCAGACGCGCTAGCGGGGGCACCGGGGAGCTGTTTTTT CASRRASGGTGELFF